A selection of T cell receptor beta chains follows, all from one sample in a study of shared clonotypes between healthy human individuals. TCRdb keeps only in-frame clones here, not all; method: immunoSEQ multiplex PCR. The table shows around 750,000 clones, with under 80% occurring only once. The sequenced material came from memory CD4+ T cells sorted from blood. The receptors come from a woman aged 25 to 39 in good health. The CDR3 runs from the conserved cysteine through the conserved F or W. D genes are given only for firm matches. Rows give clone size only sometimes, using once, few, many, or a class for an expanded clone.

j_gene | v_gene | d_gene | abundance | len | CDR3nt | CDR3aa
TRBJ2-7 | TRBV10-2 | TRBD1 | NA | 14 | TGCGCCAGCAGTATAAAACAGGGGACGTACGAGCAGTACTTC | CASSIKQGTYEQYF
TRBJ1-1 | TRBV25-1 | TRBD1 | NA | 15 | TGTGCCAGCAGTTTCACGGGACAGGGGGCCACTGAAGCTTTCTTT | CASSFTGQGATEAFF
TRBJ1-2 | TRBV7-9 | TRBD1 | NA | 18 | TGTGCCAGCAGCTCACCTCAGGACAGGGGGCGCGTATTCTATGGCTACACCTTC | CASSSPQDRGRVFYGYTF
TRBJ1-1 | TRBV16 | NA | few | 13 | TGTGCCAGCAGCCCCCGCAGGAGCCCTGAAGCTTTCTTT | CASSPRRSPEAFF
TRBJ1-5 | TRBV2 | TRBD1 | once | 17 | TGTGCCAGCGGTCCGGGACAGGGGAATATTTTCGGTCAGCCCCAGCATTTT | CASGPGQGNIFGQPQHF
TRBJ1-5 | TRBV6-6 | NA | NA | 15 | TGTGCCAGCAGTTACTCGACAGGAACAAATCAGCCCCAGCATTTT | CASSYSTGTNQPQHF
TRBJ1-5 | TRBV7-2 | TRBD1 | NA | 14 | TGTGCCAGCAGCTTTCAGGGGGGCAATCAGCCCCAGCATTTT | CASSFQGGNQPQHF
TRBJ2-1 | TRBV6-1 | NA | NA | 11 | TGTGCCAGCAGTAACGTAAATGAGCAGTTCTTC | CASSNVNEQFF
TRBJ1-1 | TRBV5-6 | NA | NA | 14 | TGTGCCAGCAGCGATCAACAGGGGAACACTGAAGCTTTCTTT | CASSDQQGNTEAFF
TRBJ1-4 | TRBV15 | TRBD1 | NA | 16 | TGTGCCACCAGCCGAGAAAAAAGACAGGGGGGTGAAAAACTGTTTTTT | CATSREKRQGGEKLFF
TRBJ1-1 | TRBV19 | TRBD1 | NA | 15 | TGTGCCAGTAGGACACAGGGGGCGAGTAGCTCTGAAGCTTTCTTT | CASRTQGASSSEAFF
TRBJ1-3 | TRBV11-2 | NA | NA | 15 | TGTGCCAGCAGCTCTGGACGTAACTCTGGAAACACCATATATTTT | CASSSGRNSGNTIYF
TRBJ2-1 | TRBV10-3 | TRBD2 | NA | 13 | TGTGCCATCAGCGAGCGGGAAAGGAATGAGCAGTTCTTC | CAISERERNEQFF